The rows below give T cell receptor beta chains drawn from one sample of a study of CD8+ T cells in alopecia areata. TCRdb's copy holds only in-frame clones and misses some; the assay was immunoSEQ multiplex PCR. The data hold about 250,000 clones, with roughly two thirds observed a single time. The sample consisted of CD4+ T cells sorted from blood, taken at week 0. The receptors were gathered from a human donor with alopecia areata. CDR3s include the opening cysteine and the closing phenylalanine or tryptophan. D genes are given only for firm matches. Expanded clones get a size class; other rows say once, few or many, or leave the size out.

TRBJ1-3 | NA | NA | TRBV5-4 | CASSSRDNGNTIYF | TGTGCCAGCAGCTCCCGGGACAACGGAAACACCATATATTTT
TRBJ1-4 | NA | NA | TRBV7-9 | CASSDRGNEKLFF | TGTGCCAGCAGCGACCGAGGAAACGAAAAACTGTTTTTT
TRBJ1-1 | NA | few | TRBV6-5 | CASSSGQLEAFF | TGTGCCAGCAGTTCCGGACAGCTCGAAGCTTTCTTT
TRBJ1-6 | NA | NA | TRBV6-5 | CASRPGRENSPLHF | TGTGCCAGCCGACCCGGACGGGAGAATTCACCCCTCCACTTT
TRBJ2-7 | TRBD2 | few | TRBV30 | CAWSYGGASLEQYF | TGTGCCTGGAGCTACGGGGGGGCCTCCCTCGAGCAGTACTTC
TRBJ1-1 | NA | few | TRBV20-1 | CSARENREAFF | TGCAGTGCTAGAGAGAACAGAGAAGCTTTCTTT
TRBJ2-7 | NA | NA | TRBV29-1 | CSVVLRWQGPHEQYF | TGCAGCGTTGTTCTAAGGTGGCAGGGCCCCCACGAGCAGTACTTC
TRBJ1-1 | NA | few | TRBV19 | CASRYQNTEAFF | TGTGCCAGTAGGTACCAGAACACTGAAGCTTTCTTT
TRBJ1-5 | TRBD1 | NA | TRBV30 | CAWDRVKGQPQHF | TGTGCCTGGGACAGGGTGAAAGGACAGCCCCAGCATTTT
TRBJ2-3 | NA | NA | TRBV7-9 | CASSLRGGDTQYF | TGTGCCAGCAGCTTACGGGGCGGTGATACGCAGTATTTT
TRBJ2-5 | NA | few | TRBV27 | CASSPRRGGETQYF | TGTGCCAGCAGTCCCCGGAGGGGAGGAGAGACCCAGTACTTC
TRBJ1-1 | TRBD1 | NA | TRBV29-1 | CSVKDRRNTEAFF | TGCAGCGTGAAGGACAGGAGGAACACTGAAGCTTTCTTT
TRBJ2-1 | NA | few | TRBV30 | CAWKGYDNEQFF | TGTGCCTGGAAAGGATATGACAATGAGCAGTTCTTC
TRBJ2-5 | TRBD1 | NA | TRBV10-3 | CAIRETGQETQYF | TGTGCCATCAGGGAGACAGGGCAAGAGACCCAGTACTTC
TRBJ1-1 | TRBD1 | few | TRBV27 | CASSRDRVNTEAFF | TGTGCCAGCAGCCGCGACAGGGTGAACACTGAAGCTTTCTTT
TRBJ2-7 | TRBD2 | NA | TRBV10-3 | CAISATSGGTEEQYF | TGTGCCATCAGTGCGACTAGCGGGGGGACGGAAGAGCAGTACTTC
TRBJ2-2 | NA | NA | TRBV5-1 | CASRPGSTGELFF | TGCGCCAGCAGGCCAGGGAGTACCGGGGAGCTGTTTTTT
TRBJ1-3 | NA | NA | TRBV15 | CATSRDPGHRAGNTIYF | TGTGCCACCAGCAGAGATCCAGGACACAGAGCTGGAAACACCATATATTTT
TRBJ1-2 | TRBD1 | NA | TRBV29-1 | CSDKDRGGYTF | TGCAGCGATAAGGACAGGGGTGGCTACACCTTC